This T cell receptor (beta chain) was captured in a study of T cells in Graves' hyperthyroidism and ophthalmopathy. Broader study findings: Blood also showed most of the thyroid clonotypes that were expanded above 0.001.

V lost 2 bases, J lost 6 bases, and 11 bases lay in between. The germline CDR1 and CDR2 sequences are LNHDA and SQIVND (reference sequence). The CDR3 is made up of 14 amino acids. TCR beta CDR3 region amplification was performed from RNA transcripts. The HTBI primer set was used in a first-round RT-PCR of the TCR CDR3. TCRdb re-analysed the multiplex PCR reads in MiXCR, keeping a single row per CDR3 protein. Seen here are around 500,000 distinct CDR3 sequences, about 22% observed once, and the top ten hold 45% to 55%. To note about this clonotype: The antigen is not known.

This TCR derives from a woman in her 70s with Graves' ophthalmopathy. The chain joins TRBV19 to TRBJ2-1; D tentatively reads TRBD1 or TRBD2 (5 bases each). Sequenced sample: blood. The CDR3 region is CASSILGVINEQFF. The CDR3 DNA sequence: TGTGCCAGTAGTATATTGGGGGTTATCAATGAGCAGTTCTTC.